The clone carrying this T cell receptor beta chain was seen a handful of times. Its antigen is still unknown. Trimming left V 5 bases short and J 4 bases short, with 11 bases between. Germline-derived CDR1 and CDR2 are SGHTA and FQGTGA. The CDR3 is 13 residues long. Genomic DNA served as template for TCR beta VDJ and CDR3 profiling. TCRdb re-derived calls from the reads in MiXCR, one entry per CDR3 protein. The data contain 300,000 or so distinct CDR3 sequences, roughly 53% of them seen just once; the ten biggest clones take up roughly 1.2%. This record comes from a study of CD8+CD57+ T cells in acquired aplastic anemia. An expansion of CD8+CD57+ cells by flow cytometry had been shown in patients chosen for sequencing. The study sampled blood from patients who had received no therapy. Study outcomes and limitations: In common between the patients and the controls were approximately 28 CD8+ CDR3 sequences.

The source of this sequence is a human donor with aplastic anemia. The rearrangement uses TRBV7-3 and TRBJ1-1, with D uncertain. Sequencing was done on a sample of sorted CD4+, CD8+, or CD8+CD57+ T cells (not recorded which) from PBMCs. The CDR3 DNA sequence: TGTGCCAGCAGCCCATCACAAGGCACTGAAGCTTTCTTT. As protein: CASSPSQGTEAFF.